Each of the 6 T cell receptor beta chains below was sequenced from the same sample in a study of tissue T cells after allogeneic stem cell transplantation. Clones were read by immunoSEQ multiplex PCR, and TCRdb kept only the in-frame ones, dropping some. The data show roughly 4,800 clones, with less than 35% seen just once and less than 7.5% held by the top ten. Time point of the sample: mouse harvest day 14 after allogeneic transplant. Mouse grafts combined 10^7 T-cell-depleted bone marrow cells with 10^6 splenic CD5+ T cells. The sequenced sample consisted of skin. The origin of the receptors is a female BALB/c mouse given C57BL/6 T cells with graft-versus-host disease after an allogeneic hematopoietic cell transplant.

By share, this clone counts as medium-sized (0.01 to 0.1%). Germline and genes here are mouse. The observed sequence ends 1 residue before the CDR3 terminus, with the missing tail filled in from the germline J gene. The V and J genes are TRBV26 and TRBJ2-7, with 7 bases aligning to TRBD1. The CDR3 totals 14 residues. CDR1 and CDR2 (germline): KGHPV, FQNQEV (reference sequence). V dropped 2 bases and J dropped 4; count of bases not matched to a gene: 5. The CDR3 bases that were read are TGTGCCAGCAGTCTGGCACCGGGACAGTATGAACAGTAC. This sequence encodes CASSLAPGQYEQY. The CDR3 reads in full as CASSLAPGQYEQYF.

About this clone itself: Mouse germline and gene names are used. Coverage ceases 1 residue before the CDR3 finishes, and the germline J gene fills in the end. The chain is built from TRBV23 and TRBJ1-2; the table's D gene call, TRBD1, was not cross checked with the DNA. This CDR3 has 13 amino acids. Germline V CDR1 and CDR2: KGHTA, FQNQQP. The sequenced part of the CDR3 DNA is TGCTCCAGCAGTAAACAGGGACACTCCGACTACACC. Residues: CSSSKQGHSDYT. The whole CDR3 is CSSSKQGHSDYTF.

Within the sample, this clone is medium-sized. The gene names given are mouse names. The DNA ends 1 residue before the CDR3 does, and the rest of the CDR3 is filled in from the germline J gene. This sequence joins TRBV26 and TRBJ1-4; D is unresolved. Trimming left V 6 bases short and J 2 bases short, with 7 bases between. The CDR3 covers 13 residues. Germline values: CDR1 KGHPV, CDR2 FQNQEV (reference sequence). CDR3 sequence: CASSPGSNERLFF. Partial CDR3 DNA: TGTGCCAGCAGCCCGGGGTCCAACGAAAGATTATTT.

In regard to this clone: Gene labels here are mouse ones. The read falls 1 residue short of the CDR3 end, and the missing part is taken from the germline J gene. The chain links TRBV26 to TRBJ2-2, with 7 bases aligning to TRBD2. The V gene's germline CDR1 is KGHPV and CDR2 FQNQEV (reference sequence). The CDR3 length is 14 residues. J was trimmed by 6 bases and V by 5 bases; bases with no gene match: 6. CDR3 DNA (partial): TGTGCCAGCAGTTCGACTGGGCCCCCCGGGCAGCTCTAC. Its translation is CASSSTGPPGQLY. The entire CDR3 reads CASSSTGPPGQLYF.

A word on this clone: These gene names are mouse names. The read halts 1 residue ahead of the CDR3 end, with the missing end drawn from the germline J gene. The chain uses TRBV2 and TRBJ2-1, with 10 bases that match TRBD2. The CDR3 spans 15 residues. CDR1 and CDR2 (germline): LGHNA, YSYQKL. J lost 5 bases, V lost 5 bases, and 6 bases had no gene match. CDR3 in amino acids: CASSDLWGGDAEQFF. The DNA read from the CDR3 is TGTGCCAGCAGCGACCTCTGGGGGGGCGATGCTGAGCAGTTC.

Note on this clone: The listed genes are named as in mouse. The covered CDR3 bases are TGTGCCAGCAGCTCCCCGCGTGACACCTTGTAC. This codes for CASSSPRDTLY. The full CDR3 reads CASSSPRDTLYF. The chain combines TRBV3 with TRBJ2-4; D is ambiguous. The read terminates 1 residue ahead of where the CDR3 ends, so the germline J gene completes it. The CDR3 sequence is 12 residues long. Per germline, CDR1 SNHLY and CDR2 FYNGKV (reference sequence). Trimming removed 4 bases from V and 7 bases from J, with 9 bases in between.